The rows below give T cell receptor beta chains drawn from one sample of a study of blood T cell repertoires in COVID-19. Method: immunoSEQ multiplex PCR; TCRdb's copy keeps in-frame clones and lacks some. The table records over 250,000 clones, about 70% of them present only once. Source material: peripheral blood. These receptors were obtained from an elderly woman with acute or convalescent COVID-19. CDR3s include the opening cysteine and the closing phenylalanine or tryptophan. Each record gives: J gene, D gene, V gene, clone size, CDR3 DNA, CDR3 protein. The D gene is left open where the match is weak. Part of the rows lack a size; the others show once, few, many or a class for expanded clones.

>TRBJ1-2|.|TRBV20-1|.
TGCAGTGCTAGTAGACAGGCCAACTATGGCTACACCTTC
CSASRQANYGYTF
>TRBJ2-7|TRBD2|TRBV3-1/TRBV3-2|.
TGTGCCAGCAGCCATGATAGCGGGTACGAGCAGTACTTC
CASSHDSGYEQYF
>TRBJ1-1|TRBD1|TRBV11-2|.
TGTGCCAGCAGCTTAAGGGGCAGGGGGCAGTTTATTCCCCCTGAAGCTTTCTTT
CASSLRGRGQFIPPEAFF
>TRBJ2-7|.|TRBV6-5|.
TGTGCCAGCAGTTACTCCAGGGGTCCCTACGAGCAGTACTTC
CASSYSRGPYEQYF
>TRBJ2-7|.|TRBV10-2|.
TGCGCCAGCAGGCCCGCCGGGACAAATTACGAGCAGTACTTC
CASRPAGTNYEQYF
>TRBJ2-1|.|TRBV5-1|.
TGCGCCAGCAGCTTGCCTCGGGGGGCGTACAATGAGCAGTTCTTC
CASSLPRGAYNEQFF
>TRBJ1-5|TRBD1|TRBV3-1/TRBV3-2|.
TGTGCCAGCAGCCAAGGGACAGGGAGTCAGCCCCAGCATTTT
CASSQGTGSQPQHF
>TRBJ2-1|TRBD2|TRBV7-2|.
TGTGCCAGCAGCCCCGGACTAGCGGGGGAGCAGTTCTTC
CASSPGLAGEQFF
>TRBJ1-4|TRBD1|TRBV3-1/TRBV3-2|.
TGTGCCAGCAGAAGTGAAGGACAGGGTGGTGAAAAACTGTTTTTT
CASRSEGQGGEKLFF
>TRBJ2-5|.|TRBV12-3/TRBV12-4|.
TGTGCCAGCAGTTTAGGGCTCCAAGAGACCCAGTACTTC
CASSLGLQETQYF
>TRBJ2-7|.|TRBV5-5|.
TGTGCCAGCAGCCGATGGACAGCTTCCTACGAGCAGTACTTC
CASSRWTASYEQYF
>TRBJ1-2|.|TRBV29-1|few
TGCAGCGTAGATAGGGGATATGGCTACACCTTC
CSVDRGYGYTF
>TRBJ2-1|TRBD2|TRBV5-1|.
TGCGCCAGCAGCTTGACGGTTGCGACTAGCGGGACCGATGAGCAGTTCTTC
CASSLTVATSGTDEQFF
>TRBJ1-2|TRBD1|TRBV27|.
TGTGCCAGCACTCAGGGGGCGGGCTATGGCTACACCTTC
CASTQGAGYGYTF
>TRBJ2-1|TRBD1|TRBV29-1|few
TGCAGCGTTTCCTCGACAGGGGGCAACGGTGAGCAGTTCTTC
CSVSSTGGNGEQFF
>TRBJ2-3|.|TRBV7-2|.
TGTGCCAGCAGCTTAAGCGGGCTCACAGATACGCAGTATTTT
CASSLSGLTDTQYF
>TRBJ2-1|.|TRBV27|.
TGTGCCAGCTCACGCGTCGGGTCCTACAATGAGCAGTTCTTC
CASSRVGSYNEQFF
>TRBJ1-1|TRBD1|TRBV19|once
TGTGCCAGTATCAAGGCCACAGGGGTGAACACTGAAGCTTTCTTT
CASIKATGVNTEAFF
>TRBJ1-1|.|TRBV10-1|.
TGCGCCAGCACATCCAACCGGTACACTGAAGCTTTCTTT
CASTSNRYTEAFF
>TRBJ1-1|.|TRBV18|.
TGTGCCAGCTCACAAGATACAGGGTTGGGTACTGAAGCTTTCTTT
CASSQDTGLGTEAFF
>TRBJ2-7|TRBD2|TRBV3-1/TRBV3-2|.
TGTGCCAGCAGCCAGGCTGCTAGCGGTCGCTCCTACGAGCAGTACTTC
CASSQAASGRSYEQYF
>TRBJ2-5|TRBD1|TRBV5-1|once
TGCGCCAGCAGCCTCCGGGGACAGGGGTACCAAGAGACCCAGTACTTC
CASSLRGQGYQETQYF
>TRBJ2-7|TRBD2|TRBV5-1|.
TGCGCCAGCAGCTTAAGGCCTAGCGGAAGCTCCTACGAGCAGTACTTC
CASSLRPSGSSYEQYF
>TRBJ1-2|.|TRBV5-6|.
TGTGCCGGCAGCTTGGTATATAGGGAGAAAGACTATGGCTACACCTTC
CAGSLVYREKDYGYTF
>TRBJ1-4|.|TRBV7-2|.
TGTGCCAGCAGCTTAGGGGGAGGGACTAATGAAAAACTGTTTTTT
CASSLGGGTNEKLFF
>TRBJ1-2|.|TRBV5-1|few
TGCGCCAGCAGCTTGGACAATAACTATGGCTACACCTTC
CASSLDNNYGYTF
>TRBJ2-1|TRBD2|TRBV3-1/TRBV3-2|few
TGTGCCAGCAGCCACTTAGCGGGAGGGGCCTACAATGAGCAGTTCTTC
CASSHLAGGAYNEQFF
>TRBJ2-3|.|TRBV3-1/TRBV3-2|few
TGTGCCAGCAGCCATTCAGAGGGAACAGATACGCAGTATTTT
CASSHSEGTDTQYF
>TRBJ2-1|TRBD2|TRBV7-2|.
TGTGCCAGCAGCTTAGATACGGGAGGATCCTACAATGAGCAGTTCTTC
CASSLDTGGSYNEQFF
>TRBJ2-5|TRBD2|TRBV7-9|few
TGTGCCAGCAGCCAGGGGTGGGGTAGCGGGAACCAAGAGACCCAGTACTTC
CASSQGWGSGNQETQYF
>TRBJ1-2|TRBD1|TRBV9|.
TGTGCCAGCAGCGTAGCGCCCCACGACAGGGACTATGGCTACACCTTC
CASSVAPHDRDYGYTF